The 3 T cell receptor beta chains given below trace back to one sample, sequenced in a study of blood T cell repertoires in COVID-19. Generated by immunoSEQ multiplex PCR, the TCRdb table keeps only in-frame clones and is missing some. Of over 30,000 clones listed, over 70% are singletons. The specimen was peripheral blood. The receptors were sampled from a man aged 80 or over with active or convalescent COVID-19.

This clone was recorded a few times. CDR3 sequence reads: CASSLGPSGGVNNEQFF. CDR3 nucleotides: TGTGCCAGCAGCTTAGGCCCTTCGGGGGGGGTAAACAATGAGCAGTTCTTC. The rearrangement joins TRBV7-9 to TRBJ2-1, with 8 bases that match TRBD2. V was clipped by 1 base and J by 5 bases; unmatched bases: 10. This CDR3 is 17 amino acids long. Per germline, CDR1 SEHNR and CDR2 FQNEAQ (reference sequence).

The J gene is TRBJ2-5, the V gene TRBV24-1; the match to TRBD1 covers 7 bases. The germline gives CDR1 KGHDR, CDR2 SFDVKD. This CDR3 region has 13 residues. The trim removed 3 bases at V and 5 bases at J, leaving 2 bases unmatched. The CDR3 DNA sequence: TGTGCCACCAGTGATCAGGGGGATGAGACCCAGTACTTC. Its protein product is CATSDQGDETQYF.

The genes are TRBV9 and TRBJ2-2; TRBD2 aligns across 10 bases. Trimming at V came to 5 bases and at J to 4 bases, leaving 5 bases not matched to a gene. Per germline, CDR1 SGDLS and CDR2 YYNGEE. This CDR3 has 15 residues. The CDR3 sequence: CASSYLAGGTGELFF. DNA for the CDR3: TGTGCCAGCAGTTACTTAGCGGGGGGCACCGGGGAGCTGTTTTTT.